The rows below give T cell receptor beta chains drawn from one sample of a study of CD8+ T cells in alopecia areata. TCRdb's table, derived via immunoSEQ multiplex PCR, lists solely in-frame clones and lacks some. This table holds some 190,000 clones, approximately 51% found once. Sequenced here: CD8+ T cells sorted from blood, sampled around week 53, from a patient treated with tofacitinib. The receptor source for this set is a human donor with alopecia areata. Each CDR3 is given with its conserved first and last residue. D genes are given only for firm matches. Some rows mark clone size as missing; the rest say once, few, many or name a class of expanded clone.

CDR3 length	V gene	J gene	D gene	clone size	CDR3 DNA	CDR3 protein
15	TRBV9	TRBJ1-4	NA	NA	TGTGCCAGCAGCCCCCTCAGGGCCACTAATGAAAAACTGTTTTTT	CASSPLRATNEKLFF
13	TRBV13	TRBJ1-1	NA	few	TGTGCCAGCAGCCAAGCATTGAACACTGAAGCTTTCTTT	CASSQALNTEAFF
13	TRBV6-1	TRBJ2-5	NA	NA	TGTGCCAGCAGTGATAGCGGCCAAGAGACCCAGTACTTC	CASSDSGQETQYF
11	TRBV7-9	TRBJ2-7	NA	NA	TGTGCCATAGTGGGGTCCTACGAGCAGTACTTC	CAIVGSYEQYF
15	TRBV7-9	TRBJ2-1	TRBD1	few	TGTGCCAGCAGCCCCCGGGACAGGTTATACAATGAGCAGTTCTTC	CASSPRDRLYNEQFF
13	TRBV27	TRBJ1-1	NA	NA	TGTGCCACCTATTCCCCAGGCGGCACTGAAGCTTTCTTT	CATYSPGGTEAFF
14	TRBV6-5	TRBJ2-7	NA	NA	TGTGCCAGCAGTTACACCGGGCCCCCCTACGAGCAGTACTTC	CASSYTGPPYEQYF
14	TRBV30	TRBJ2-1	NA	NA	TGTGCCTGGACGACAGGTTTCTCCTACAATGAGCAGTTCTTC	CAWTTGFSYNEQFF
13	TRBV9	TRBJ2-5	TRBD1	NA	TGTGCCAGCAGCGTTGACAGGGAAGAGACCCAGTACTTC	CASSVDREETQYF
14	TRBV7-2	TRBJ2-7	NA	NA	TGTGCCAGCAGCTTAGATGGCGGAGCCTACGAGCAGTACTTC	CASSLDGGAYEQYF
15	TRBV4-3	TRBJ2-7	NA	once	TGCGCCAGCAGCCAAGAACGAGAGACGGACTACGAGCAGTACTTC	CASSQERETDYEQYF
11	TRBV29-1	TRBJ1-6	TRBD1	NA	TGCAGCGTTGAAGATCGAGGACAGGCACACTTT	CSVEDRGQAHF
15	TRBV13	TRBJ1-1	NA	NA	TGTGCCAGCAGCTCCTCGCTCGAATGGGACACTGAAGCTTTCTTT	CASSSSLEWDTEAFF
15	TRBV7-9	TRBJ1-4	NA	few	TGTGCCAGCAGCTCCGCGGGTGGAGGAGGTGAAAAACTGTTTTTT	CASSSAGGGGEKLFF
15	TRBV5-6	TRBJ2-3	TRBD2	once	TGTGCCAGCAGCTTAGCGGGGTCGTACACAGATACGCAGTATTTT	CASSLAGSYTDTQYF
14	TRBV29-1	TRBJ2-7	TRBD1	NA	TGCAGCGTTATTGGACAGGCGAGCTCCTACGAGCAGTACTTC	CSVIGQASSYEQYF
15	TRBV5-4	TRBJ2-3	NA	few	TGTGCCAGCAGCTTGTGGGGGCGGAACACAGATACGCAGTATTTT	CASSLWGRNTDTQYF
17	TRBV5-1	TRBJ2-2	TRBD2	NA	TGCGCCAGCAGCTTGGATCCAGCGGGGCTGAACACCGGGGAGCTGTTTTTT	CASSLDPAGLNTGELFF
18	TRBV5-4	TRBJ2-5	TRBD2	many	TGTGCCAGCAGCTTAGTAGCGGGACTAGCGGGGTACCAAGAGACCCAGTACTTC	CASSLVAGLAGYQETQYF
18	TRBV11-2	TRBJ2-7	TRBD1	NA	TGTGCCAGCAGCGCTTACATCGGGACAGGAGACGTGTCCTACGAGCAGTACTTC	CASSAYIGTGDVSYEQYF
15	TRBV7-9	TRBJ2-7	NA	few	TGTGCCAGCAGTCGTGAGGGACCGATTTTCTACGAGCAGTACTTC	CASSREGPIFYEQYF
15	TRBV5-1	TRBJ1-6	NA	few	TGCGCCAGCAGCTTGTATCCAAACTCTGGTTCACCCCTCCACTTT	CASSLYPNSGSPLHF
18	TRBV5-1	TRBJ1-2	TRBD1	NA	TGCGCCAGCTGGGATCATCCGGGACAGGGACTTTCTAACTATGGCTACACCTTC	CASWDHPGQGLSNYGYTF
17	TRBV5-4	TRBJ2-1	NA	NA	TGTGCCAGCAGGCAAAAACAGGGCCAATCGGGCTACAATGAGCAGTTCTTC	CASRQKQGQSGYNEQFF
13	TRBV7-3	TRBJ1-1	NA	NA	TGTGCCAGCAGCTTGATGGGGGGCACTGAAGCTTTCTTT	CASSLMGGTEAFF
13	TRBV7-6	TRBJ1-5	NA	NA	TGTGCCAGCAGTTCCCGAAGGGGCGAGCCCCAGCATTTT	CASSSRRGEPQHF
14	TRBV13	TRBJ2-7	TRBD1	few	TGTGCCAGCAGCTTAGGGACAGGGAACTACGAGCAGTACTTC	CASSLGTGNYEQYF
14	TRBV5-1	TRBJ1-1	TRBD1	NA	TGCGCCAGCAGCCAGGACAGGGGGTACACTGAAGCTTTCTTT	CASSQDRGYTEAFF